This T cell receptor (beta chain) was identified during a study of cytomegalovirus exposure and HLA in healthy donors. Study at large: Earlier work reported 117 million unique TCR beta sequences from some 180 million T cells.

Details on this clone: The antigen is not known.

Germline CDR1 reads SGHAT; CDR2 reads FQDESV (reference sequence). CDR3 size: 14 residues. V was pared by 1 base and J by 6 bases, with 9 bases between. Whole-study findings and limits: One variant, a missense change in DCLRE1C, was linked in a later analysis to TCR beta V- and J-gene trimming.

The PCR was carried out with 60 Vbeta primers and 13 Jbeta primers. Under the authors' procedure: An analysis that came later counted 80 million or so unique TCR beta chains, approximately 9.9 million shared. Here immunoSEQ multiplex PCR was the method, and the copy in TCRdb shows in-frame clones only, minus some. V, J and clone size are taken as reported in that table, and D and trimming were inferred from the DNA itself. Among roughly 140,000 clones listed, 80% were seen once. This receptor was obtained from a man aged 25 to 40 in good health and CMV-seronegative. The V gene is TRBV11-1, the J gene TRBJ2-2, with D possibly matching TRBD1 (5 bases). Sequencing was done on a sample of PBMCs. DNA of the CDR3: TGTGCCAGCAGCTTAGTTCAGGGCCCCGGGGAGCTGTTTTTT. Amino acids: CASSLVQGPGELFF.